These T cell receptor beta chains were read from a single sample in a study of blood T cell repertoires in COVID-19. Method: immunoSEQ multiplex PCR; TCRdb's copy keeps in-frame clones and lacks some. The table records fewer than 100,000 clones, around 85% of them present only once. The material sequenced was peripheral blood. The receptors were sampled from a man in his fifties or sixties with COVID-19, enrolled during active disease. Each CDR3 is given with its conserved first and last residue. A D gene is named only where the DNA matches it firmly. Clone size, where shown, is once, few, many, or a class for clones that have expanded.

v_call: TRBV6-2/TRBV6-3; clone_size: .; d_call: TRBD2; j_call: TRBJ2-2; cdr3_aa: CASSPGSGAGELFF; cdr3_nt: TGTGCCAGCAGTCCCGGTAGCGGGGCCGGGGAGCTGTTTTTT
v_call: TRBV15; clone_size: .; d_call: .; j_call: TRBJ2-5; cdr3_aa: CATSRGVQDQETQYF; cdr3_nt: TGTGCCACCAGCAGAGGGGTACAGGACCAAGAGACCCAGTACTTC
v_call: TRBV5-4; clone_size: few; d_call: .; j_call: TRBJ1-2; cdr3_aa: CASSLLGRGGDGTTF; cdr3_nt: TGTGCCAGCAGCTTGCTGGGGCGAGGGGGGGACGGTACAACCTTC
v_call: TRBV7-9; clone_size: .; d_call: .; j_call: TRBJ1-5; cdr3_aa: CASSLELLQGGNQPQHF; cdr3_nt: TGTGCCAGCAGCTTAGAGTTGTTACAGGGAGGGAATCAGCCCCAGCATTTT
v_call: TRBV7-8; clone_size: .; d_call: TRBD1; j_call: TRBJ1-5; cdr3_aa: CASSKQTGNNQPQHF; cdr3_nt: TGTGCCAGCAGCAAACAGACAGGGAACAATCAGCCCCAGCATTTT
v_call: TRBV6-5; clone_size: .; d_call: .; j_call: TRBJ1-5; cdr3_aa: CASSPTWQPQHF; cdr3_nt: TGTGCCAGCAGCCCGACATGGCAGCCCCAGCATTTT
v_call: TRBV30; clone_size: .; d_call: .; j_call: TRBJ1-5; cdr3_aa: CAWSTTGINQPQHF; cdr3_nt: TGTGCCTGGAGCACAACAGGGATCAATCAGCCCCAGCATTTT
v_call: TRBV7-3; clone_size: .; d_call: TRBD1; j_call: TRBJ2-7; cdr3_aa: CASSAQTGGYEQYF; cdr3_nt: TGTGCCAGCAGCGCGCAGACAGGGGGCTACGAGCAGTACTTC
v_call: TRBV7-9; clone_size: .; d_call: .; j_call: TRBJ2-7; cdr3_aa: CASSPDGGTYEQYF; cdr3_nt: TGTGCCAGCAGCCCAGACGGGGGTACCTACGAGCAGTACTTC
v_call: TRBV29-1; clone_size: few; d_call: TRBD2; j_call: TRBJ2-7; cdr3_aa: CSVDLGGEGLYEQYF; cdr3_nt: TGCAGCGTTGACTTGGGGGGGGAGGGCCTGTACGAGCAGTACTTC
v_call: TRBV30; clone_size: .; d_call: .; j_call: TRBJ2-7; cdr3_aa: CAWSETTGGDEQYF; cdr3_nt: TGTGCCTGGAGTGAAACTACAGGGGGGGACGAGCAGTACTTC
v_call: TRBV5-1; clone_size: .; d_call: .; j_call: TRBJ2-1; cdr3_aa: CASSTRTYNEQFF; cdr3_nt: TGCGCCAGCAGCACGCGGACTTACAATGAGCAGTTCTTC
v_call: TRBV11-2; clone_size: .; d_call: TRBD1; j_call: TRBJ2-5; cdr3_aa: CASSGDRGWETQYF; cdr3_nt: TGTGCCAGCAGTGGGGACAGGGGGTGGGAGACCCAGTACTTC
v_call: TRBV19; clone_size: .; d_call: TRBD1; j_call: TRBJ2-7; cdr3_aa: CASSIKRGGQYEQYF; cdr3_nt: TGTGCCAGTAGTATAAAACGAGGGGGCCAGTACGAGCAGTACTTC
v_call: TRBV19; clone_size: .; d_call: TRBD1; j_call: TRBJ1-1; cdr3_aa: CASEDRAMNTEAFF; cdr3_nt: TGTGCCAGCGAGGACAGGGCGATGAACACTGAAGCTTTCTTT
v_call: TRBV29-1; clone_size: .; d_call: .; j_call: TRBJ1-2; cdr3_aa: CSVGGQGLGVGYTF; cdr3_nt: TGCAGCGTTGGGGGCCAGGGGCTGGGAGTTGGCTACACCTTC
v_call: TRBV6-5; clone_size: .; d_call: .; j_call: TRBJ1-6; cdr3_aa: CASSYSDTNSPLHF; cdr3_nt: TGTGCCAGCAGTTACTCGGACACTAATTCACCCCTCCACTTT
v_call: TRBV18; clone_size: few; d_call: .; j_call: TRBJ1-3; cdr3_aa: CASSPSGGSGNTIYF; cdr3_nt: TGTGCCAGCTCACCATCCGGTGGCTCTGGAAACACCATATATTTT
v_call: TRBV30; clone_size: once; d_call: .; j_call: TRBJ2-3; cdr3_aa: CAWSVTGTDTQYF; cdr3_nt: TGTGCCTGGAGTGTTACTGGCACAGATACGCAGTATTTT
v_call: TRBV2; clone_size: once; d_call: .; j_call: TRBJ1-1; cdr3_aa: CASSESGVGTEAFF; cdr3_nt: TGTGCCAGCAGTGAAAGTGGAGTTGGGACTGAAGCTTTCTTT
v_call: TRBV19; clone_size: .; d_call: .; j_call: TRBJ2-2; cdr3_aa: CASRLINTGELFF; cdr3_nt: TGTGCCAGTAGGCTAATTAACACCGGGGAGCTGTTTTTT
v_call: TRBV29-1; clone_size: .; d_call: .; j_call: TRBJ2-7; cdr3_aa: CSGASPPGGEQYF; cdr3_nt: TGCAGCGGTGCCTCACCCCCGGGTGGCGAGCAGTACTTC
v_call: TRBV6-6; clone_size: .; d_call: .; j_call: TRBJ1-2; cdr3_aa: CASSLAGGGYTF; cdr3_nt: TGTGCCAGCAGTCTTGCGGGGGGAGGCTACACCTTC
v_call: TRBV7-9; clone_size: .; d_call: TRBD1; j_call: TRBJ2-1; cdr3_aa: CASSLGQGYNEQFF; cdr3_nt: TGTGCCAGCAGCTTAGGACAGGGATACAATGAGCAGTTCTTC
v_call: TRBV24-1; clone_size: .; d_call: TRBD1; j_call: TRBJ1-5; cdr3_aa: CATSRGTGSDNQPQHF; cdr3_nt: TGTGCCACCAGTCGCGGGACAGGGAGCGACAATCAGCCCCAGCATTTT
v_call: TRBV21-1; clone_size: .; d_call: .; j_call: TRBJ1-3; cdr3_aa: CASTAKVGSSGNTIYF; cdr3_nt: TGTGCCAGCACGGCAAAGGTCGGGAGCTCTGGAAACACCATATATTTT
v_call: TRBV4-1; clone_size: .; d_call: .; j_call: TRBJ2-5; cdr3_aa: CASSQVSGFETQYF; cdr3_nt: TGCGCCAGCAGCCAAGTTTCGGGGTTCGAGACCCAGTACTTC
v_call: TRBV12-3/TRBV12-4; clone_size: .; d_call: .; j_call: TRBJ1-2; cdr3_aa: CASSYTTGDGYTF; cdr3_nt: TGTGCCAGCAGTTACACTACGGGGGATGGCTACACCTTC
v_call: TRBV3-1/TRBV3-2; clone_size: few; d_call: .; j_call: TRBJ1-1; cdr3_aa: CASSRRGEAFF; cdr3_nt: TGTGCCAGCAGCCGGAGGGGTGAAGCTTTCTTT
v_call: TRBV2; clone_size: .; d_call: TRBD1; j_call: TRBJ1-1; cdr3_aa: CASSDRGVEAFF; cdr3_nt: TGTGCCAGCAGTGACAGGGGGGTCGAAGCTTTCTTT
v_call: TRBV27; clone_size: .; d_call: TRBD1; j_call: TRBJ1-1; cdr3_aa: CASSPRQGNEAFF; cdr3_nt: TGTGCCAGCAGTCCGCGACAGGGTAATGAAGCTTTCTTT
v_call: TRBV4-1; clone_size: few; d_call: .; j_call: TRBJ1-4; cdr3_aa: CASSPRTVVATNEKLFF; cdr3_nt: TGCGCCAGCAGCCCCCGGACAGTAGTTGCAACTAATGAAAAACTGTTTTTT
v_call: TRBV30; clone_size: .; d_call: .; j_call: TRBJ1-4; cdr3_aa: CAWAQGLQEKLFF; cdr3_nt: TGTGCCTGGGCACAGGGTCTACAGGAAAAACTGTTTTTT
v_call: TRBV30; clone_size: few; d_call: TRBD2; j_call: TRBJ2-7; cdr3_aa: CAWSASGFNEQYF; cdr3_nt: TGTGCCTGGAGTGCTAGCGGGTTTAACGAGCAGTACTTC
v_call: TRBV7-2; clone_size: once; d_call: TRBD1; j_call: TRBJ1-2; cdr3_aa: CASSPRQGEGYGYTF; cdr3_nt: TGTGCCAGCAGCCCCCGACAGGGTGAGGGATATGGCTACACCTTC
v_call: TRBV9; clone_size: once; d_call: TRBD1; j_call: TRBJ1-2; cdr3_aa: CASGPTGTGTSGYTF; cdr3_nt: TGTGCCAGCGGTCCGACGGGGACAGGGACGTCTGGCTACACCTTC
v_call: TRBV3-1/TRBV3-2; clone_size: .; d_call: TRBD1; j_call: TRBJ2-2; cdr3_aa: CASSPRDRSNTGELFF; cdr3_nt: TGTGCCAGCAGCCCACGGGACAGATCGAACACCGGGGAGCTGTTTTTT
v_call: TRBV19; clone_size: .; d_call: .; j_call: TRBJ1-2; cdr3_aa: CASRLALNYGYTF; cdr3_nt: TGTGCCAGTAGATTGGCACTAAACTATGGCTACACCTTC
v_call: TRBV3-1/TRBV3-2; clone_size: .; d_call: .; j_call: TRBJ2-4; cdr3_aa: CASSQDLTGGNIQYF; cdr3_nt: TGTGCCAGCAGCCAAGATCTAACAGGCGGAAACATTCAGTACTTC
v_call: TRBV30; clone_size: few; d_call: .; j_call: TRBJ1-3; cdr3_aa: CAHTTGIGNTIYF; cdr3_nt: TGTGCCCACACGACGGGGATTGGAAACACCATATATTTT
v_call: TRBV12-3/TRBV12-4; clone_size: .; d_call: .; j_call: TRBJ1-1; cdr3_aa: CASSLGQNTEAFF; cdr3_nt: TGTGCCAGCAGTTTAGGACAGAACACTGAAGCTTTCTTT
v_call: TRBV18; clone_size: .; d_call: .; j_call: TRBJ2-5; cdr3_aa: CATTVRYQETQYF; cdr3_nt: TGTGCCACTACGGTGAGGTACCAAGAGACCCAGTACTTC
v_call: TRBV21-1; clone_size: .; d_call: .; j_call: TRBJ1-5; cdr3_aa: CASSTGHSGNQPQHF; cdr3_nt: TGTGCCAGCAGTACAGGGCATTCGGGCAATCAGCCCCAGCATTTT
v_call: TRBV18; clone_size: .; d_call: .; j_call: TRBJ1-3; cdr3_aa: CASSPRTNPGNTIYF; cdr3_nt: TGTGCCAGCTCACCTCGGACAAACCCTGGAAACACCATATATTTT
v_call: TRBV20-1; clone_size: .; d_call: TRBD1; j_call: TRBJ1-2; cdr3_aa: CSAWTQGGYTF; cdr3_nt: TGCAGTGCGTGGACACAGGGGGGCTACACCTTC
v_call: TRBV5-1; clone_size: .; d_call: .; j_call: TRBJ2-5; cdr3_aa: CASSLTTAGETQYF; cdr3_nt: TGCGCCAGCAGCTTGACGACGGCGGGGGAGACCCAGTACTTC
v_call: TRBV6-5; clone_size: .; d_call: .; j_call: TRBJ1-1; cdr3_aa: CASSGFMNTEAFF; cdr3_nt: TGTGCCAGCTCAGGGTTTATGAACACTGAAGCTTTCTTT
v_call: TRBV27; clone_size: .; d_call: TRBD1; j_call: TRBJ1-4; cdr3_aa: CASSAFSGTGEKLFF; cdr3_nt: TGTGCCAGCAGTGCCTTTTCAGGGACAGGCGAAAAACTGTTTTTT
v_call: TRBV7-2; clone_size: .; d_call: TRBD1; j_call: TRBJ1-5; cdr3_aa: CASSTRQGVQPQHF; cdr3_nt: TGTGCCAGCAGCACCCGACAGGGGGTGCAGCCCCAGCATTTT
v_call: TRBV30; clone_size: .; d_call: .; j_call: TRBJ2-2; cdr3_aa: CACRGWQGVKTGELFF; cdr3_nt: TGTGCCTGTCGGGGGTGGCAGGGGGTTAAAACCGGGGAGCTGTTTTTT
v_call: TRBV5-1; clone_size: .; d_call: .; j_call: TRBJ2-7; cdr3_aa: CASSPLQGYEQYF; cdr3_nt: TGCGCCAGCAGTCCACTACAGGGCTACGAGCAGTACTTC
v_call: TRBV19; clone_size: .; d_call: .; j_call: TRBJ1-2; cdr3_aa: CASSMRAVYGYTF; cdr3_nt: TGTGCCAGTAGTATGAGGGCAGTCTATGGCTACACCTTC